This T cell receptor beta chain was observed in a study of PD-1 blockade in mismatch repair-deficient tumors. Study details: Patients had approximately 12 mismatch repair-deficient cancer types and were previously treated and progressing. General study points: Tumor-resident clones, often absent from pretreatment blood, expanded after pembrolizumab and then contracted.

Mismatch repair deficiency was confirmed in all patients, by PCR or immunohistochemistry. TCRs were sequenced from a few patients responding to pembrolizumab. With 5 bases clipped from V and 2 bases from J, the junction kept 9 bases outside the gene matches. The CDR3 spans 16 residues. Germline assignment: CDR1 SEHNR and CDR2 FQNEAQ (reference sequence). TCRdb keeps only in-frame clones here, not all; method: immunoSEQ multiplex PCR. The table has some 21,000 clones, almost 85% seen once. Remarks on this clone: What it binds is unknown.

The chain carries TRBV7-9 and TRBJ2-7; 10 nucleotides align to TRBD1. The source was PBMCs, collected 52 weeks after starting pembrolizumab. The clonotype originates from an adult with mismatch repair-deficient cancer. Here the CDR3 DNA reads TGTGCCAGCAGCCCCCAGTGGGGGACAGGGGCCTACGAGCAGTACTTC. This codes for CASSPQWGTGAYEQYF.